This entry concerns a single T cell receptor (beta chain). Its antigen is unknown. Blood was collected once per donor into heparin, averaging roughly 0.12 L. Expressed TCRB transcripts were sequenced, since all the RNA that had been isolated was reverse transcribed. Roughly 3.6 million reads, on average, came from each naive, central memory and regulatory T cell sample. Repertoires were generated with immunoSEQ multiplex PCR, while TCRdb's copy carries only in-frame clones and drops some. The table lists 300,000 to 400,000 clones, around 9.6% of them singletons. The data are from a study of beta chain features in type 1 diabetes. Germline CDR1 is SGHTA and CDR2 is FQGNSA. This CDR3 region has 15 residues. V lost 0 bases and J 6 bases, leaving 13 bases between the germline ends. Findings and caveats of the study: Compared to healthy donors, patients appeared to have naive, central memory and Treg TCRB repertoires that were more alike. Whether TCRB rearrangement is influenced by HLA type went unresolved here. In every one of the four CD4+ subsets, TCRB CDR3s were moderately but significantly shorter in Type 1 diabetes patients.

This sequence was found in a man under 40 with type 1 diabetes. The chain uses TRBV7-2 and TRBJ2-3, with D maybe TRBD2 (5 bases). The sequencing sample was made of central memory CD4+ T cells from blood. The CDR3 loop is CASSLASGLSDTQYF. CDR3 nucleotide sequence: TGTGCCAGCAGCTTAGCCAGCGGCCTCTCGGATACGCAGTATTTT.